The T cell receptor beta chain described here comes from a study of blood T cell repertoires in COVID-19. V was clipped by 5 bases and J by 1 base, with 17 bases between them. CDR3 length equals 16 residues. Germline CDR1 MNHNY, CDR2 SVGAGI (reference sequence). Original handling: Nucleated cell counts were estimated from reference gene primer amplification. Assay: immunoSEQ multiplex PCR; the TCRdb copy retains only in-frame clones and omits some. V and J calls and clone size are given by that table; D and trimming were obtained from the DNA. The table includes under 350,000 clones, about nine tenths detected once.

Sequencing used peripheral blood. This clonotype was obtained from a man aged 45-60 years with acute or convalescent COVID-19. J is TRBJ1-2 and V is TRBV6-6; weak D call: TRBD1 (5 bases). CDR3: CASSQGAGPLNYGYTF. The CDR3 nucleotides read TGTGCCAGCAGTCAAGGGGCAGGGCCCCTTAACTATGGCTACACCTTC.